The clone carrying this T cell receptor beta chain appeared many times. This sample was included in a study of T cells in Graves' hyperthyroidism and ophthalmopathy. With 1 base removed from V and 0 bases from J, the gap between germline ends came to 9 bases. Germline-derived CDR1 and CDR2 are SGHTA and FQGNSA. This CDR3 comprises 15 residues. There were TCR beta CDR3 regions amplified from RNA transcripts. During a first-round RT-PCR of the TCR CDR3, the HTBI primer set was used. MiXCR, applied by TCRdb to the multiplex PCR reads, yields one record per CDR3 protein. The sample yields approximately 710,000 distinct CDR3 sequences, 15% to 20% seen once. Hyperthyroidism in the patients, aged 18 to 65, was newly diagnosed and under 2 months in duration. Criteria for exclusion of patients were uncontrolled infection, other autoimmune disease, pregnancy or lactation.

The J gene is TRBJ1-1, the V gene TRBV7-2; D is unresolved. The sequencing sample was made of blood. This sequence originates from a man aged 45-65 years with Graves' hyperthyroidism. This chain's CDR3 is CASSLGANVNTEAFF. CDR3 DNA sequence: TGTGCCAGCAGCTTAGGGGCGAACGTGAACACTGAAGCTTTCTTT.